One sample yielded the 20 T cell receptor beta chains listed below, sequenced in a study of T cells in Graves' hyperthyroidism and ophthalmopathy. The investigators amplified TCR beta CDR3 regions from RNA transcripts. The TCR CDR3 first-round RT-PCR relied on the HTBI primer set. TCRdb re-called the multiplex PCR reads through MiXCR, storing one row per CDR3 protein. The profile shows about 410,000 distinct CDR3 sequences, under 15% of them singletons. Sequenced sample: blood. The receptors here all came from a man aged 18 to 30 with Graves' ophthalmopathy.

Only a few counts were recorded for this clonotype. V gene TRBV9 combines with J gene TRBJ2-2; no clear D. V lost 4 bases, J lost 0 bases, and 10 bases lay in between. Germline V lookup: CDR1 SGDLS, CDR2 YYNGEE. This CDR3 contains 15 residues. The chain's CDR3 is CASSPRTPNTGELFF. CDR3 nucleotide sequence: TGTGCCAGCAGCCCCCGTACACCGAACACCGGGGAGCTGTTTTTT.

Ten or more counts support this clonotype. The chain carries TRBV11-2 and TRBJ2-1; D remains unclear. The V end was cut by 0 bases, the J end by 12 bases, with 12 bases between. Per the germline V gene, CDR1 is SGHAT and CDR2 is FQNNGV. This CDR3 has 13 amino acids. The DNA of the CDR3 is TGTGCCAGCAGCTTAGAGGCCGGTCTGGGGCAGTTCTTC. Protein: CASSLEAGLGQFF.

The table lists this clonotype with a few counts. V gene TRBV5-1 combines with J gene TRBJ2-1, with 10 nucleotides matching TRBD2. The CDR3 extends over 19 amino acids. V shed 3 bases, J shed 2 bases, and the junction held 14 bases outside the gene matches. Germline CDR1 SGHRS, CDR2 YFSETQ. The DNA of the CDR3 is TGCGCCAGCAGCTCCTGGACTAGCGGACATGATTCGGCCTACAATGAGCAGTTCTTC. It yields the protein CASSSWTSGHDSAYNEQFF.

This clonotype was seen only a few times. This chain connects TRBV4-2 to TRBJ2-3; D may be TRBD2 (5 bases). This CDR3 contains 15 residues. Germline values: CDR1 LGHNA, CDR2 YNFKEQ. V was clipped by 6 bases and J by 2 bases, with 15 bases between them. The CDR3: CASRGRSDSTDTQYF. The DNA for the CDR3 is TGTGCCAGCAGAGGGCGGTCGGACTCCACAGATACGCAGTATTTT.

This clonotype showed up many times. V is TRBV6-1 and J is TRBJ1-2; 7 nucleotides match TRBD1. This CDR3 comprises 14 residues. Germline trimming cut 7 bases from V and 3 bases from J; bases unmatched to any gene: 8. Germline CDR1 is MNHNS and CDR2 is SASEGT. CDR3 region: CASTSPDRDYGYTF. CDR3 nucleotide sequence: TGTGCCAGCACTTCCCCTGACAGGGACTATGGCTACACCTTC.

At least ten counts were recorded for this clonotype. The J gene is TRBJ2-3, the V gene TRBV11-1; perhaps D is TRBD1 or TRBD2 (5 bases each). The germline gives CDR1 SGHAT, CDR2 FQDESV (reference sequence). V shed 4 bases and J shed 4 bases, with 24 bases lying between them. This CDR3 is built from 18 residues. CDR3: CASSSTQDWGSSADTQYF. As DNA, the CDR3 is TGTGCCAGCAGCTCAACCCAAGACTGGGGGAGTTCGGCAGATACGCAGTATTTT.

In this sample, this clonotype turned up a few times. CDR3 residues: CASKTDLQSPLHF. CDR3 DNA: TGTGCCAGTAAGACTGATCTTCAATCACCCCTCCACTTT. The genes are TRBV19 and TRBJ1-6, with unresolved D. Germline CDR1 LNHDA, CDR2 SQIVND (reference sequence). The CDR3 has 13 amino acids. Trimming stripped 7 bases from V and 10 bases from J, with 14 bases between.

J is TRBJ1-1 and V is TRBV28; maybe TRBD1 (5 bases). V gave up 5 bases and J gave up 11 bases, with 24 bases separating them. The CDR3 has 15 amino acids. Germline CDR1 and CDR2: MDHEN and SYDVKM. CDR3 sequence: CASSPQDAGKFSAFF. The CDR3 DNA reads as TGTGCCAGCAGTCCCCAAGACGCAGGGAAATTCTCGGCTTTCTTT.

The V gene is TRBV20-1, the J gene TRBJ1-5; tentatively, D is TRBD1 (5 bases). V lost 0 bases to trimming and J lost 6 bases, with 15 bases between them. CDR1 and CDR2 from the germline V gene are DFQATT and SNEGSKA (reference sequence). The CDR3 contains 15 residues. The CDR3 DNA sequence: TGCAGTGCTAGAGATTTCGGAGTGGGGGGTCAGCCCCAGCATTTT. Translated, it gives CSARDFGVGGQPQHF.

This clonotype was seen ten or more times. J is TRBJ1-1 and V is TRBV18; D gene unclear. Between the trimmed V and J ends, which lost 1 base and 6 bases, there was a span of 6 bases. The CDR3 contains 12 residues. Germline V lookup: CDR1 KGHSH, CDR2 LQKENI. CDR3 bases: TGTGCCAGCTCACCACAGGGAGCTGAAGCTTTCTTT. This sequence encodes CASSPQGAEAFF.

This clonotype was observed a handful of times. A much bigger clone sits one base away, suggesting this may be a read error. The rearrangement uses TRBV7-8 and TRBJ2-4; D not resolved. Trimming took off 3 bases at V and 5 bases at J, with 14 bases between the two ends. Germline V gene sequence: CDR1 SGHVS, CDR2 FQNEAQ. The CDR3 consists of 15 residues. CDR3 in DNA: TGTGCCAGCAGCTTGCCTGCGGAGAGCCAAAACATTCAGTACTTC. Residues: CASSLPAESQNIQYF.

There are many counts of this clonotype. The V and J genes are TRBV28 and TRBJ1-1; TRBD1 might be the D (5 bases). The CDR3 length is 13 residues. Germline loops: CDR1 MDHEN, CDR2 SYDVKM. Trimming removed 3 bases at V and 5 bases at J, with 10 bases between. The CDR3 sequence: CASSFSEGTEAFF. DNA for the CDR3: TGTGCCAGCAGTTTTTCCGAGGGGACTGAAGCTTTCTTT.

This clonotype was recorded at least ten times. J is TRBJ2-1 and V is TRBV13; 10 bases fit TRBD2. V was pared by 6 bases and J by 3 bases, with 5 bases of the junction left unmatched. Per the germline V gene, CDR1 is PRHDT and CDR2 is FYEKMQ (reference sequence). This CDR3 is 15 amino acids long. CDR3 region: CASRFVAGGYNEQFF. CDR3 sequence (DNA): TGTGCCAGCAGGTTCGTAGCGGGAGGCTACAATGAGCAGTTCTTC.

This clonotype has just a few counts. The chain employs TRBV6-1 and TRBJ1-3, with unresolved D. Germline CDR1 reads MNHNS; CDR2 reads SASEGT. Trimming shortened V by 5 bases and J by 0 bases, and 5 bases separated the two germline ends. This CDR3 spans 13 amino acids. CDR3 coding DNA: TGTGCCAGCAGTAGGGTCTCTGGAAACACCATATATTTT. This gives the protein CASSRVSGNTIYF.

J is TRBJ1-6 and V is TRBV10-2, with 10 bases matching TRBD1. Losses at the gene ends were 1 base for V and 9 bases for J; bases not matched to a gene: 6. Germline V gene lookup returns CDR1 WSHSY and CDR2 SAAADI. The length of the CDR3 is 16 residues. CDR3 coding DNA: TGCGCCAGCAGTGAGTGGGACAGGGGCGTCGGTTCACCCCTCCACTTT. This codes for CASSEWDRGVGSPLHF.

This clonotype was detected ten times or more. J is TRBJ1-2 and V is TRBV20-1; TRBD1 might be the D (5 bases). Trimming pared 0 bases from V and 5 bases from J, leaving 10 bases between. Looked up from germline, CDR1 is DFQATT and CDR2 is SNEGSKA (reference sequence). This CDR3 spans 13 amino acids. The CDR3 coding sequence is TGCAGTGCTAGAGAAGGGACGGATTATGGCTACACCTTC. Protein: CSAREGTDYGYTF.

The chain has TRBV5-1 and TRBJ2-2, with D possibly TRBD1 on 7 matching bases. The CDR3 has 15 amino acids. The V and J ends lost 4 bases and 4 bases respectively, with 14 bases between them. Germline V gene sequence: CDR1 SGHRS, CDR2 YFSETQ. The CDR3 nucleotides read TGCGCCAGCAGCGTCCAGGGGGGTACCACCGGGGAGCTGTTTTTT. Translation: CASSVQGGTTGELFF.

This clonotype was observed at least ten times. The chain is built from TRBV30 and TRBJ2-3; 8 nucleotides match TRBD2. CDR1 and CDR2 from the germline V gene are GTSNPN and SVGIG (reference sequence). CDR3 length: 14 amino acids. Germline trimming cut 1 base from V and 2 bases from J; bases unmatched to any gene: 2. The chain's CDR3 is CAWSAGGNTDTQYF. Written as DNA, the CDR3 is TGTGCCTGGAGTGCGGGGGGGAACACAGATACGCAGTATTTT.

This clonotype was found many times. This rearrangement joins TRBV3-1 to TRBJ1-2, with D unresolved. This CDR3 region has 14 residues. V gave up 4 bases and J gave up 0 bases, with 9 bases separating them. Germline V lookup: CDR1 LGHDT, CDR2 YNNKEL (reference sequence). The CDR3 DNA reads as TGTGCCAGCAGCCGGTATGAGGCTAACTATGGCTACACCTTC. This sequence encodes CASSRYEANYGYTF.

This clonotype was observed many times. The V and J genes are TRBV6-1 and TRBJ1-2; the D is unclear. V lost 2 bases to trimming and J lost 4 bases, with 8 bases between them. The germline gives CDR1 MNHNS, CDR2 SASEGT. The CDR3 runs 13 residues. The CDR3 region has the DNA TGTGCCAGCAGTGAACACGGCCCCTATGGCTACACCTTC. Translation: CASSEHGPYGYTF.